The clone carrying this T cell receptor beta chain came up once. Its antigen remains unknown. The V segment lost 4 bases and the J segment 5 bases; nucleotides outside the gene matches: 7. The CDR3 is 16 amino acids. Germline V CDR1 and CDR2: SGHTA, FQGTGA. The data derive from a study of OX40 agonist ivuxolimab in advanced cancers. Study-level information: Ivuxolimab was administered intravenously to patients at 0.01 to 10 mg/kg every 2 weeks. It was permissible to have had prior anti-PD-1, anti-PD-L1 or anti-CTLA-4 therapy, and about 40% had some.

Sequencing was performed with immunoSEQ multiplex PCR; in TCRdb, only in-frame clones are kept and a portion is missing. Seen here are about 48,000 clones, 91% observed once, and the top ten hold roughly 5%. Study-level findings and limits: On average, a greater number of expanded clones characterised CD8+ T cells relative to CD4+.

Sequencing used CD4+ or CD8+ T cells sorted from blood, obtained in a trial of the OX40 agonist ivuxolimab. This TCR derives from an adult with an advanced solid tumor such as melanoma, head and neck, liver or kidney cancer. V and J are TRBV7-3 and TRBJ2-5; 13 positions match TRBD2. The CDR3 sequence is CASSWGTSGARETQYF. The CDR3 DNA reads as TGTGCCAGCAGCTGGGGGACTAGCGGGGCCCGGGAGACCCAGTACTTC.